This T cell receptor beta chain was sequenced in a study of OX40 agonist ivuxolimab in advanced cancers. Background on the study: Patients' therapy was ivuxolimab, an antibody that acts as an agonist of OX40 (CD134). A diagnosis of hepatocellular carcinoma, melanoma, renal cell or head and neck cancer was present in dose-escalation patients.

The repertoire was sequenced with immunoSEQ multiplex PCR; TCRdb's copy has only in-frame clones and lacks some. The data hold tens of thousands of clones, with around 86% observed a single time. The CDR3 contains 13 residues. The V end lost 3 bases, the J end lost 3 bases, and 8 bases lay between the germline ends. The V gene's germline CDR1 is SGHVS and CDR2 FNYEAQ. The TCR was taken from an adult with an advanced solid tumor such as melanoma, head and neck, liver or kidney cancer. This sequence joins TRBV7-6 and TRBJ1-1, with no clear D. The material sequenced was CD4+ or CD8+ T cells sorted from blood, taken in a trial of the OX40 agonist ivuxolimab. CDR3 coding DNA: TGTGCCAGCAGCTTCGAGTTTGACACTGAAGCTTTCTTT. It specifies CASSFEFDTEAFF.